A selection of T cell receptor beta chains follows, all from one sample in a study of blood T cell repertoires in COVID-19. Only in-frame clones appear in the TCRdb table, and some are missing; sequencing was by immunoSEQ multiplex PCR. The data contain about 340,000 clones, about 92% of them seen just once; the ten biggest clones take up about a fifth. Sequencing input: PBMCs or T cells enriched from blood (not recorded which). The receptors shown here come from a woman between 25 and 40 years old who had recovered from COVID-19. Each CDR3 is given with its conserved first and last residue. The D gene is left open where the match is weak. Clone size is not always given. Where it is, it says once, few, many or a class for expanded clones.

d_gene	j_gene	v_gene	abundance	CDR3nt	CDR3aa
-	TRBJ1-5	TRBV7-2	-	TGTGCCAGCAGCCCGGTGGGGGGTAGCAATCAGCCCCAGCATTTT	CASSPVGGSNQPQHF
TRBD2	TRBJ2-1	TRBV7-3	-	TGTGCCAGCAGCGCGGGGTGGCGGGAGACCCACAATGAGCAGTTCTTC	CASSAGWRETHNEQFF
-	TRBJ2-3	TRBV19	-	TGTGCCAGTAGTATTTCATCAGATACGCAGTATTTT	CASSISSDTQYF
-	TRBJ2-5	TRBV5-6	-	TGTGCCAGCAGCTTTCAATCAGTAACGGAGACCCAGTACTTC	CASSFQSVTETQYF
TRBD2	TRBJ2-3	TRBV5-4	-	TGTGCCAGCAGCCCCCGGACTAGCGGGATACAAGATACGCAGTATTTT	CASSPRTSGIQDTQYF
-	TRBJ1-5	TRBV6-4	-	TGTGCCAGCAGTGGTGGGAGGCGCATATGCAATCAGCCCCAGCATTTT	CASSGGRRICNQPQHF
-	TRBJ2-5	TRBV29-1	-	TGCAGCGTTGAAATGACAGCTACAATACAAGAGACCCAGTACTTC	CSVEMTATIQETQYF
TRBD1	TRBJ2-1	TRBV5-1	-	TGCGCCAGCAGCTTGGTAGGGACAGGGACCAATGAGCAGTTCTTC	CASSLVGTGTNEQFF
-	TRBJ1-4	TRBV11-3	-	TGTGCCAGCAGCATGCGGGGGGCTCATGAAAAACTGTTTTTT	CASSMRGAHEKLFF
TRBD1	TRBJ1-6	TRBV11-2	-	TGTGCCAGCAGCTTCCTGCAGGGACAGGGTTCACCCCTCCACTTT	CASSFLQGQGSPLHF
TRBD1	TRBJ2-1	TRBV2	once	TGTGCCAGCAGGGACAGGGGGCTCGGTGAGCAGTTCTTC	CASRDRGLGEQFF
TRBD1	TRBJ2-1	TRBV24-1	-	TGTGCCACCAGTGGCCCCCGGGACAGGGGCAATGAGCAGTTCTTC	CATSGPRDRGNEQFF
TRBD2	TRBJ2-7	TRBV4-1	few	TGCGCCAGCAGCCAACCCCCGGGGGGTTCCTACGAGCAGTACTTC	CASSQPPGGSYEQYF
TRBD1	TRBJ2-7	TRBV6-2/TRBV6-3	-	TGTGCCAGCAGCTCGGGACAGAGCTACGAGCAGTACTTC	CASSSGQSYEQYF
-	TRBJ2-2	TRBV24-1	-	TGTGCCACCAGTGACTCACTTGGGGGGGCCGAGGGCACCGGGGAGCTGTTTTTT	CATSDSLGGAEGTGELFF
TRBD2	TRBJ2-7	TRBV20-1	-	TGCAGTGCTAGTGGTTGGGAGGGTCCCACTCCCTACGAGCAGTACTTC	CSASGWEGPTPYEQYF
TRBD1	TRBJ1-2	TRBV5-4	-	TGTGCCAGCAGCCGACAGGGAAACTATGGCTACACCTTC	CASSRQGNYGYTF
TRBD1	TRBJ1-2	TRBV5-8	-	TGTGCCAGCAGCTTCACAGGGGGGGGCTACACCTTC	CASSFTGGGYTF
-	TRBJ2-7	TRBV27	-	TGTGCCAGCAGCGATCAGTTAAAGACCTACGAGCAGTACTTC	CASSDQLKTYEQYF
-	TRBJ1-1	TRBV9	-	TGTGCCAGCAGCCCACTATCAGAGAACACTGAAGCTTTCTTT	CASSPLSENTEAFF
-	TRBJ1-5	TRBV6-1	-	TGTGCCAGCAGTGAAGTCGGGGGGTTGCTCGATCAGCCCCAGCATTTT	CASSEVGGLLDQPQHF
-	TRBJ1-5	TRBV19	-	TGTGCCAGTAGTATACAGGGGTATAGCAATCAGCCCCAGCATTTT	CASSIQGYSNQPQHF
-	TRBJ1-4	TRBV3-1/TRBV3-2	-	TGTGCCAGCAGCCAACTCGGGGGAACTAATGAAAAACTGTTTTTT	CASSQLGGTNEKLFF
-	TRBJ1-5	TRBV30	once	TGTGCCTGGAGTGTATCCGGGGGTGATCAGCCCCAGCATTTT	CAWSVSGGDQPQHF